One T cell receptor (beta chain) is described in this entry. Original processing notes: From reference gene primer amplification, estimates of nucleated cell counts were derived. TCRdb's table, derived via immunoSEQ multiplex PCR, lists solely in-frame clones and lacks some. The V and J calls and clone size are taken from that table; D and trimming were inferred from the DNA. Seen here are a few hundred thousand clones, about 87% observed once, and the top ten hold roughly 4%. Germline-derived CDR1 and CDR2 are SGHRS and YFSETQ. J gave up 3 bases and V 7 bases, and 6 bases lay outside the gene matches. This CDR3 is built from 14 residues. This record belongs to a study of blood T cell repertoires in COVID-19. Study summary: Donors in the United States, Italy and Spain gave samples during acute or convalescent COVID-19. Sample material is recorded as cDNA or gDNA derived from T cells, B-cell-depleted T cells, or PBMCs.

The source material was peripheral blood. V is TRBV5-1 and J is TRBJ1-2, with 10 positions matching TRBD1. The TCR comes from a man in his 60s who had recovered from COVID-19. CDR3 protein: CASRRGTGDYGYTF. CDR3 nucleotides: TGCGCCAGCCGAAGGGGGACAGGGGACTATGGCTACACCTTC.